The 7 T cell receptor beta chains below were found in one sample sequenced in a study of blood T cell repertoires in COVID-19. Profiled with immunoSEQ multiplex PCR; TCRdb holds only in-frame clones, not every one. The data show some 250,000 clones, with about 80% seen just once and about 3% held by the top ten. The sample consisted of peripheral blood. These receptors originate from an elderly woman with acute or convalescent COVID-19.

This clone was counted only a few times. This chain connects TRBV2 to TRBJ1-5, with a possible D match to TRBD1 (5 bases). V was cut by 1 base and J by 6 bases, with 16 bases left in between. The germline V gene encodes CDR1 SNHLY and CDR2 FYNNEI. The CDR3 contains 16 residues. The CDR3 here is CASSEGRGRKGQPQHF. The CDR3 nucleotides are TGTGCCAGCAGTGAAGGACGGGGGAGAAAGGGTCAGCCCCAGCATTTT.

The CDR3 region is CASSVGTSNTEAFF. The CDR3 DNA reads TGTGCCAGCAGCGTCGGGACATCGAACACTGAAGCTTTCTTT. V and J are TRBV5-6 and TRBJ1-1; D possibly corresponds to TRBD1 (6 bases). Between the trimmed V and J ends, which lost 4 bases and 1 base, there was a span of 11 bases. The CDR3 is 14 residues long. Per germline, CDR1 SGHDT and CDR2 YYEEEE.

The rearrangement links TRBV7-2 to TRBJ2-2; 11 positions agree with TRBD2. Looked up from germline, CDR1 is SGHTA and CDR2 is FQGNSA. The CDR3 runs 18 residues. The V gene end was trimmed by 4 bases and the J gene end by 1 base; junction bases not matched to a gene: 8. The CDR3 DNA reads as TGTGCCAGCAGCTCCCCAACTAGCGGGGGCCGGAACACCGGGGAGCTGTTTTTT. Its protein is CASSSPTSGGRNTGELFF.

In this sample, this clone turned up a few times. The rearrangement uses TRBV25-1 and TRBJ1-4; D may be TRBD1 (6 bases). The V gene lost 7 bases and the J gene lost 6 bases, with 18 bases spanning the gap. The CDR3 sequence is 15 residues long. Germline CDR1 reads MGHDK; CDR2 reads SYGVNS. CDR3 sequence (DNA): TGTGCCAGCAAACCACGGGGGGCGATGGATGAAAAACTGTTTTTT. It yields the protein CASKPRGAMDEKLFF.

The chain is built from TRBV20-1 and TRBJ1-1; D is undetermined. This CDR3 has 9 amino acids. In germline, CDR1 is DFQATT, CDR2 SNEGSKA (reference sequence). The CDR3 DNA follows: TGCACCCCGGTCGTTGAAGCTTTCTTT. The encoded protein is CTPVVEAFF.

This clone was counted ten times or more. V usage is TRBV6-5 and J usage is TRBJ1-4, with TRBD1 matching 9 bases. The length of the CDR3 is 15 residues. Germline CDR1 is MNHEY and CDR2 is SVGAGI. J gave up 8 bases and V 7 bases, and 11 bases lay outside the gene matches. The CDR3 sequence is CASIPADRGREKLFF. In DNA, the CDR3 is TGTGCCAGCATCCCCGCGGACAGGGGCAGAGAAAAACTGTTTTTT.

The chain links TRBV6-5 to TRBJ1-4; D is perhaps TRBD1 (5 bases). V lost 10 bases and J lost 12, with 18 bases in between. Germline values: CDR1 MNHEY, CDR2 SVGAGI. There are 12 residues in the CDR3. CDR3 protein: CATGDGPGELFF. CDR3 nucleotides: TGTGCCACCGGGGACGGCCCGGGAGAACTGTTTTTT.